The subject of this entry is one T cell receptor beta chain. Sequencing used immunoSEQ multiplex PCR; TCRdb keeps in-frame clones, though not all of them. Altogether under 300,000 clones are present, about 90% being singletons, with the ten largest covering around 1.8%. The data were obtained in a study of blood T cell repertoires in COVID-19. The overall study: Samples representing acute and convalescent COVID-19 were sourced from the United States, Italy and Spain. The cDNA or gDNA used as material had been derived from T cells, B-cell-depleted T cells, or PBMCs.

Individuals drawn from 24 US areas were about 18 to 100 years old. Either two negative PCRs, clearance, or symptom resolution qualified Cohort 3 donors as recovered. Looked up from germline, CDR1 is MNHNY and CDR2 is SVGAGI (reference sequence). The V gene end was trimmed by 5 bases and the J gene end by 0 bases; junction bases not matched to a gene: 8. This CDR3 region has 16 residues. The TCR was taken from a woman aged 18-30 years who had recovered from COVID-19. The chain joins TRBV6-6 to TRBJ1-1, with 8 bases fitting TRBD1. Specimen: PBMCs or T cells enriched from blood (not recorded which). This chain's CDR3 is CASSRRTGSMNTEAFF. The CDR3 coding sequence is TGTGCCAGCAGTCGACGGACAGGGAGCATGAACACTGAAGCTTTCTTT.